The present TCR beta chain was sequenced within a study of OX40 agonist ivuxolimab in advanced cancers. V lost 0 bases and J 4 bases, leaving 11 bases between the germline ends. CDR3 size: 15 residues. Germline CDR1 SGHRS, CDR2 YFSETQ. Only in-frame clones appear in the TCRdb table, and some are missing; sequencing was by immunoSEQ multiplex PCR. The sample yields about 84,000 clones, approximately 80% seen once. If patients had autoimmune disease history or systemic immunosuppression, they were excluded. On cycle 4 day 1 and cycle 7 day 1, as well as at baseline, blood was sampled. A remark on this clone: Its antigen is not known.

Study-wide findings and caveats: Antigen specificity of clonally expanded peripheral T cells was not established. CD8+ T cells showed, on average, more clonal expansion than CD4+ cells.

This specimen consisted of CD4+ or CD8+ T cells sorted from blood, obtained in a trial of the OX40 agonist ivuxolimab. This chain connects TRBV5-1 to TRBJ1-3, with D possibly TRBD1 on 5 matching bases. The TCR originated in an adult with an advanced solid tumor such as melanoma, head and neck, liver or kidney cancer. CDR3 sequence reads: CASSLAGGIGNTIYF. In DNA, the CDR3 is TGCGCCAGCAGCTTGGCTGGGGGTATAGGAAACACCATATATTTT. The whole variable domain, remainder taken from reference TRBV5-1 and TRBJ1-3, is KAGVTQTPRYLIKTRGQQVTLSCSPISGHRSVSWYQQTPGQGLQFLFEYFSETQRNKGNFPGRFSGRQFSNSRSEMNVSTLELGDSALYLCASSLAGGIGNTIYFGEGSWLTVV.